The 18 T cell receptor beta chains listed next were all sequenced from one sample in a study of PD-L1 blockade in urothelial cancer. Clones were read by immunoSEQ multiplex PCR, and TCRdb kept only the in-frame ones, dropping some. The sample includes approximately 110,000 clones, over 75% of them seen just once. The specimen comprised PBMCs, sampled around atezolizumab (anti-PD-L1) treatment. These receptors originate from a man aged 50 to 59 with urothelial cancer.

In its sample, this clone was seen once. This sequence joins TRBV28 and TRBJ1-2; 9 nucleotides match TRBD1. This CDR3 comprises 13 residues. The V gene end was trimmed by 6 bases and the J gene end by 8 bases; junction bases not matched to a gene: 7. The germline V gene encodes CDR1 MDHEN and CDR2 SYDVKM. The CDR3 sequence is CASRTGGARGYTF. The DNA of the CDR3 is TGTGCCAGCAGAACAGGGGGCGCGAGGGGCTACACCTTC.

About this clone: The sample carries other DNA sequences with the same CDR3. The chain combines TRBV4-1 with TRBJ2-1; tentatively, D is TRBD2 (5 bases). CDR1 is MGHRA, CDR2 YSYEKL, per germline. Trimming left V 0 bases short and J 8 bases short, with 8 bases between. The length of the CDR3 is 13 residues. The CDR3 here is CASSQDTRDEQFF. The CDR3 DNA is TGCGCCAGCAGCCAAGATACGAGGGATGAGCAGTTCTTC.

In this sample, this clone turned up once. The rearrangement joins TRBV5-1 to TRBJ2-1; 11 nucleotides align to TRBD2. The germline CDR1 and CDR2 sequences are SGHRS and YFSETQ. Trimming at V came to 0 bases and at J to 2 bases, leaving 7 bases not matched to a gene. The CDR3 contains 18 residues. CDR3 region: CASSLAPSGRLTYNEQFF. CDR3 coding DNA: TGCGCCAGCAGCTTGGCTCCTAGCGGGAGGCTAACCTACAATGAGCAGTTCTTC.

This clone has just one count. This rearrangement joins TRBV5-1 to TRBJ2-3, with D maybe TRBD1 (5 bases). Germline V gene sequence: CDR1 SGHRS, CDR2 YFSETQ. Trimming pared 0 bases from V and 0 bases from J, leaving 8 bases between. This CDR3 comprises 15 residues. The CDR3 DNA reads TGCGCCAGCAGCTTGGGACAGACTAGCACAGATACGCAGTATTTT. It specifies CASSLGQTSTDTQYF.

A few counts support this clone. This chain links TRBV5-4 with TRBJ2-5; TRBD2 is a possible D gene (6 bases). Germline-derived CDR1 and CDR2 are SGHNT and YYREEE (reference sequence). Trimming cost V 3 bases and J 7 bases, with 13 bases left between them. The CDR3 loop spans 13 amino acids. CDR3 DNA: TGTGCCAGCAGCTCTCCGGGAGAGAGGACCCAGTACTTC. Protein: CASSSPGERTQYF.

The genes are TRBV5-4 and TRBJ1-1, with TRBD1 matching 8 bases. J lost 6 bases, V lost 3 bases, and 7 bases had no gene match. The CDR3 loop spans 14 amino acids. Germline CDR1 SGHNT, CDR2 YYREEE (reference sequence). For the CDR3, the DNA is TGTGCCAGCAGCTACGGACAGGGAGATTCTGAAGCTTTCTTT. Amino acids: CASSYGQGDSEAFF.

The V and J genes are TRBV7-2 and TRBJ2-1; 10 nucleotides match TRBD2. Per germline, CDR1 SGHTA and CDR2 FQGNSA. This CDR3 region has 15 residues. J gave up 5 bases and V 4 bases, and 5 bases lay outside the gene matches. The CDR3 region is CASSSSGRENNEQFF. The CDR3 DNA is TGTGCCAGCAGCTCCAGCGGGAGGGAGAACAATGAGCAGTTCTTC.

The CDR3 here is CASSRSGTASYEQYF. For the CDR3, the DNA is TGTGCCAGCTCACGGTCCGGGACAGCCTCCTACGAGCAGTACTTC. The J gene is TRBJ2-7, the V gene TRBV18, with TRBD1 identical over 7 bases. The germline CDR1 and CDR2 sequences are KGHSH and LQKENI. The CDR3 is made up of 15 amino acids. V was pared by 4 bases and J by 0 bases, with 6 bases of the junction left unmatched.

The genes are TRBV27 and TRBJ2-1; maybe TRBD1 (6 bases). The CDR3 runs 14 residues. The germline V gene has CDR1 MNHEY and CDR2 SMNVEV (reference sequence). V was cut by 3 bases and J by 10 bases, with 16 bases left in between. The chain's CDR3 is CASSFNQGGGEQFF. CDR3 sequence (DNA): TGTGCCAGCAGTTTTAATCAAGGGGGTGGGGAGCAGTTCTTC.

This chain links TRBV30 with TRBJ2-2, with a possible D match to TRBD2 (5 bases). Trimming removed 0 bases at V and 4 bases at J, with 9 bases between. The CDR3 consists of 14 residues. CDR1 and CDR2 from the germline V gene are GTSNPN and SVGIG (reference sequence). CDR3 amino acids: CAWSVLTSTGELFF. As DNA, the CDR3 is TGTGCCTGGAGTGTCCTCACTAGCACCGGGGAGCTGTTTTTT.

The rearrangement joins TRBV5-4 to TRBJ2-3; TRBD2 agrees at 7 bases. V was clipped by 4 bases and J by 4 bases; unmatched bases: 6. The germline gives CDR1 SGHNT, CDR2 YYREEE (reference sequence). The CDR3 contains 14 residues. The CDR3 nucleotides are TGTGCCAGCAGCACTCGGGGAGGGGCAGATACGCAGTATTTT. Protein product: CASSTRGGADTQYF.

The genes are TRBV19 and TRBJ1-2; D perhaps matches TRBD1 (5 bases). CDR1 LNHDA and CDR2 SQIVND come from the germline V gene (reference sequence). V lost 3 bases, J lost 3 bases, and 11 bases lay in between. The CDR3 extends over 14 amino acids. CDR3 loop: CASSIGAFDYGYTF. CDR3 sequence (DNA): TGTGCCAGTAGTATTGGGGCTTTCGACTATGGCTACACCTTC.

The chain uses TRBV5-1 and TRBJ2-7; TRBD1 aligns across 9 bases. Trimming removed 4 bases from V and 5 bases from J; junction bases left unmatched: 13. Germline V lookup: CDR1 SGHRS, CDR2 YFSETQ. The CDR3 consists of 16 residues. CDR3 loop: CASSRSGPGQGNEQYF. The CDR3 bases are TGCGCCAGCAGCCGATCTGGTCCGGGACAGGGAAACGAGCAGTACTTC.

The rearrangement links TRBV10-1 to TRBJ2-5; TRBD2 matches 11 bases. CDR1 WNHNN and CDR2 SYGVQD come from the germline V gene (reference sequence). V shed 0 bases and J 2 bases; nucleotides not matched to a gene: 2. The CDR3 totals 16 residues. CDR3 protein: CASSESVAGGQETQYF. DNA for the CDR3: TGCGCCAGCAGTGAGTCGGTAGCGGGAGGGCAAGAGACCCAGTACTTC.

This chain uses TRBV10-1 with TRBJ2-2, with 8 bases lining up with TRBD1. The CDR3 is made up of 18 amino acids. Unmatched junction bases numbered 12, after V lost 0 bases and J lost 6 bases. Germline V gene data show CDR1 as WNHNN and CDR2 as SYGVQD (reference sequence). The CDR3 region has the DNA TGCGCCAGCAGTGAGTCTTTGGCCGAGGACAGGGATGCCGGGGAGCTGTTTTTT. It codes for CASSESLAEDRDAGELFF.

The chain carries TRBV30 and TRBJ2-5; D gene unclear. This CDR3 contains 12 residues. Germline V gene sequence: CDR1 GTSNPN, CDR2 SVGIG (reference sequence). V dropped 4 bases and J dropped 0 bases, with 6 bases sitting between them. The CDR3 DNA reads TGTGCCTGGATGTCATACCAAGAGACCCAGTACTTC. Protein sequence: CAWMSYQETQYF.

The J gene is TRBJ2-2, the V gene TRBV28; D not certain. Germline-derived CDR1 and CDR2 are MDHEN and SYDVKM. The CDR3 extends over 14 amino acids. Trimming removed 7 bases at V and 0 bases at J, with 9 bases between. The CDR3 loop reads CASISGTNTGELFF. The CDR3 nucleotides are TGTGCCAGCATATCAGGCACGAACACCGGGGAGCTGTTTTTT.

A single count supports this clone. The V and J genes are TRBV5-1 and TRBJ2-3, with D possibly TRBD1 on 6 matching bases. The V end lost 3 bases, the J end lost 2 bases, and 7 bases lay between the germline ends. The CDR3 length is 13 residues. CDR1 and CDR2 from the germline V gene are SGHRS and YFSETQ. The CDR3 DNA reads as TGCGCCAGCAGCTCAGGGGACACAGATACGCAGTATTTT. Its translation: CASSSGDTDTQYF.